A single sample gave rise to the 32 T cell receptor beta chains below, sequenced in a study of beta chain features in type 1 diabetes. Since all of the isolated RNA was reverse transcribed, expressed TCRB transcripts were what got sequenced. The assay was immunoSEQ multiplex PCR, and TCRdb's table has in-frame clones only and misses some. The data hold more than 120,000 clones, with more than 9% observed a single time. Sample: naive CD4+ T cells from blood. The receptors were sampled from a young man in good health.

This clone was seen a few times. The chain combines TRBV10-3 with TRBJ1-1, with 8 bases matching TRBD1. The CDR3 runs 15 residues. Germline V gene lookup returns CDR1 ENHRY and CDR2 SYGVKD. The ends lost 6 bases at V and 4 bases at J; junction bases unmatched: 10. The CDR3 region is CAISPSGQGLTEAFF. The CDR3 nucleotides are TGTGCCATCAGCCCGAGTGGACAGGGCCTCACTGAAGCTTTCTTT.

This rearrangement joins TRBV14 to TRBJ2-7; 8 nucleotides match TRBD1. The junction had 6 bases not matched to a gene; V was cut back by 4 bases and J by 1 base. Per the germline V gene, CDR1 is SGHDN and CDR2 is FVKESK. The CDR3 runs to 15 residues. CDR3 sequence: CASSLRQGLSYEQYF. The CDR3 DNA sequence: TGTGCCAGCAGCCTTCGACAGGGGCTTTCCTACGAGCAGTACTTC.

Here the CDR3 reads CASSFSRAYNEQFF. The CDR3 coding sequence is TGCGCCAGCAGCTTCTCTCGGGCCTACAATGAGCAGTTCTTC. This chain uses TRBV5-1 with TRBJ2-1; no clear D. This CDR3 comprises 14 residues. With 2 bases removed from V and 2 bases from J, the gap between germline ends came to 8 bases. Germline CDR1 and CDR2: SGHRS and YFSETQ.

This clone was seen a few times. J is TRBJ2-1 and V is TRBV11-1, with D tentatively TRBD1 (5 bases). Trimming removed 1 base at V and 4 bases at J, with 5 bases between. Germline CDR1 SGHAT, CDR2 FQDESV (reference sequence). This CDR3 is built from 13 residues. CDR3 bases: TGTGCCAGCAGCTTAGACAGGTACAATGAGCAGTTCTTC. The encoded protein is CASSLDRYNEQFF.

The chain joins TRBV2 to TRBJ1-5; tentative D call: TRBD1 (6 bases). Trimming cost V 0 bases and J 6 bases, with 12 bases left between them. This CDR3 contains 15 residues. CDR1 SNHLY and CDR2 FYNNEI come from the germline V gene. The CDR3 loop reads CASSEATAGVQPQHF. The CDR3 region has the DNA TGTGCCAGCAGTGAAGCGACGGCAGGGGTTCAGCCCCAGCATTTT.

This clone was seen only a few times. The chain employs TRBV30 and TRBJ1-3, with 10 bases that match TRBD1. The junction had 7 bases not matched to a gene; V was cut back by 3 bases and J by 2 bases. This CDR3 has 16 residues. Germline V gives CDR1 GTSNPN, CDR2 SVGIG (reference sequence). The CDR3 loop is CAWRYTGTGAGNTIYF. The CDR3 nucleotides read TGTGCCTGGAGATACACCGGGACAGGGGCTGGAAACACCATATATTTT.

This clone was detected only a few times. The V call is TRBV5-4, the J call TRBJ2-7, with a tentative D call TRBD2 (5 bases). The germline V and J ends were trimmed by 2 bases and 4 bases, with 16 bases remaining between them. Germline-derived CDR1 and CDR2 are SGHNT and YYREEE (reference sequence). This CDR3 has 15 residues. The CDR3 sequence: CASSLSGRELYEQYF. The CDR3 nucleotides read TGTGCCAGCAGCTTATCCGGACGGGAACTATACGAGCAGTACTTC.

This clone was observed a few times. The genes are TRBV18 and TRBJ1-5; tentatively, D is TRBD1 (6 bases). CDR1 KGHSH and CDR2 LQKENI come from the germline V gene. The CDR3 spans 16 residues. V was shortened by 3 bases and J by 1 base, with 13 bases between the two germline ends. The CDR3 DNA is TGTGCCAGCTCACCGAGGTGGGACATGAGCAATCAGCCCCAGCATTTT. It codes for CASSPRWDMSNQPQHF.

This clone was detected a few times. The CDR3 here is CASSYSRHREYHEQYF. CDR3 sequence (DNA): TGTGCCAGCAGCTACAGCCGGCACAGGGAGTACCACGAGCAGTACTTC. This chain connects TRBV11-2 to TRBJ2-7; possibly TRBD1 for D (6 bases). CDR3 length: 16 amino acids. Germline CDR1 SGHAT, CDR2 FQNNGV. V lost 4 bases, J lost 5 bases, and 21 bases lay in between. Full variable domain (rest looked up from reference TRBV11-2 and TRBJ2-7): EAGVAQSPRYKIIEKRQSVAFWCNPISGHATLYWYQQILGQGPKLLIQFQNNGVVDDSQLPKDRFSAERLKGVDSTLKIQPAKLEDSAVYLCASSYSRHREYHEQYFGPGTRLTVT.

J is TRBJ2-5 and V is TRBV5-1; TRBD2 matches at 8 bases. With 5 bases clipped from V and 3 bases from J, the junction kept 3 bases outside the gene matches. CDR3 length: 13 amino acids. Germline V lookup: CDR1 SGHRS, CDR2 YFSETQ. This CDR3 reads CASRPTSEETQYF. DNA of the CDR3: TGCGCCAGCAGGCCGACTAGCGAAGAGACCCAGTACTTC.

This sequence joins TRBV7-2 and TRBJ2-1, with TRBD2 as a possible D gene (6 bases). CDR1 is SGHTA and CDR2 is FQGNSA in the germline V gene. Trimming pared 3 bases from V and 4 bases from J, leaving 13 bases between. The CDR3 extends over 15 amino acids. CDR3 in DNA: TGTGCCAGCAGCTTGCGACCCAGCGGGTACAATGAGCAGTTCTTC. Translated: CASSLRPSGYNEQFF.

The gene calls are TRBV5-1 and TRBJ2-3; tentative D call: TRBD2 (6 bases). The CDR3 covers 15 residues. Looked up from germline, CDR1 is SGHRS and CDR2 is YFSETQ. Trimming shortened V by 1 base and J by 2 bases, and 11 bases separated the two germline ends. The CDR3 reads CASSLWQGLTDTQYF. Written as DNA, the CDR3 is TGCGCCAGCAGCTTGTGGCAGGGACTCACAGATACGCAGTATTTT. Looking up the rest from reference TRBV5-1 and TRBJ2-3 gives the full variable domain: KAGVTQTPRYLIKTRGQQVTLSCSPISGHRSVSWYQQTPGQGLQFLFEYFSETQRNKGNFPGRFSGRQFSNSRSEMNVSTLELGDSALYLCASSLWQGLTDTQYFGPGTRLTVL.

The CDR3 bases are TGTGCCAGCAGCCAAGCAAATGCTGGGGGGGGGCTGGTAAACATTCAGTACTTC. The encoded protein is CASSQANAGGGLVNIQYF. The chain is built from TRBV4-2 and TRBJ2-4; possible D gene TRBD2, 7 bases. The V gene lost 1 base and the J gene lost 6 bases, with 22 bases spanning the gap. Germline CDR1 and CDR2: LGHNA and YNFKEQ. CDR3 length equals 18 residues.

The chain links TRBV7-9 to TRBJ2-5; possible D gene TRBD1, 5 bases. The J call is in doubt because the DNA end fits TRBJ2-7 better. CDR3 length: 14 residues. The V gene's germline CDR1 is SEHNR and CDR2 FQNEAQ (reference sequence). For the CDR3, the DNA is TGTGCCAGCAGCTCCGAAGGGGTTTTTTACGAGCAGTACTTC. It encodes CASSSEGVFYEQYF.

This sequence joins TRBV21-1 and TRBJ2-3; the listed D gene, TRBD1, was not tested against the DNA. TRBV21-1 is a pseudogene segment. This CDR3 spans 15 amino acids. The CDR3 region is CASSKVRGRTDTQYF. DNA for the CDR3: TGTGCCAGCAGCAAAGTCAGGGGGCGGACAGATACGCAGTATTTT.

The chain has TRBV7-2 and TRBJ1-1; no clear D gene. The CDR3 has 14 amino acids. The germline CDR1 and CDR2 sequences are SGHTA and FQGNSA. V dropped 5 bases and J dropped 0 bases, with 10 bases sitting between them. CDR3 in amino acids: CTSSPSPVNTEAFF. The CDR3 nucleotides read TGTACCAGCAGCCCTAGCCCCGTGAACACTGAAGCTTTCTTT.

The J gene is TRBJ2-5, the V gene TRBV19; perhaps TRBD1 as D (6 bases). Germline CDR1 LNHDA, CDR2 SQIVND (reference sequence). The CDR3 extends over 14 amino acids. Trimming cost V 1 base and J 5 bases, with 11 bases left between them. This CDR3 is CASSIAQGKETQYF. In DNA, the CDR3 is TGTGCCAGTAGTATAGCGCAGGGGAAGGAGACCCAGTACTTC.

The table lists this clone with a count of one. This chain uses TRBV28 with TRBJ2-5; 10 nucleotides agree with TRBD2. The J call may not be correct, given that the DNA end is closer to TRBJ2-7. The CDR3 length is 14 residues. Per germline, CDR1 MDHEN and CDR2 SYDVKM. CDR3 residues: CASTGVAGGYEQYF. CDR3 in DNA: TGTGCCAGCACCGGAGTAGCGGGGGGCTACGAGCAGTACTTC.

This clone has only a few counts. V usage is TRBV7-6 and J usage is TRBJ2-7, with TRBD1 matching 8 bases. This CDR3 has 15 amino acids. V dropped 4 bases and J dropped 1; count of bases not matched to a gene: 6. The germline V gene encodes CDR1 SGHVS and CDR2 FNYEAQ. CDR3 amino acids: CASSSLTGASYEQYF. The CDR3 bases are TGTGCCAGCAGCTCCCTGACAGGGGCTTCCTACGAGCAGTACTTC. The complete variable domain, with remaining parts taken from reference TRBV7-6 and TRBJ2-7, reads GAGVSQSPRYKVTKRGQDVALRCDPISGHVSLYWYRQALGQGPEFLTYFNYEAQQDKSGLPNDRFSAERPEGSISTLTIQRTEQRDSAMYRCASSSLTGASYEQYFGPGTRLTVT.

This clone occurred many times. The chain uses TRBV29-1 and TRBJ1-3, with a tentative D call TRBD1 (5 bases). Trimming left V 7 bases short and J 1 base short, with 11 bases between. Per germline, CDR1 SQVTM and CDR2 ANQGSEA. The CDR3 covers 13 residues. The CDR3 here is CSARGVSGNTIYF. CDR3 sequence (DNA): TGCAGCGCACGGGGGGTATCTGGAAACACCATATATTTT.

This clone was detected a few times. V gene TRBV7-2 combines with J gene TRBJ2-7, with 9 bases matching TRBD1. The CDR3 sequence is 16 residues long. From germline, CDR1 is SGHTA and CDR2 FQGNSA. The V and J ends lost 5 bases and 4 bases, in that order; junction bases with no gene match: 12. CDR3 nucleotide sequence: TGTGCCAGCAGCCCCCGCCCGGGACAGGGAAGGTACGAGCAGTACTTC. Protein: CASSPRPGQGRYEQYF.

This clone was seen only a few times. V is TRBV5-1 and J is TRBJ1-5, with 7 bases lining up with TRBD1. This CDR3 has 13 amino acids. CDR1 SGHRS and CDR2 YFSETQ come from the germline V gene. V lost 5 bases to trimming and J lost 9 bases; unmatched junction nucleotides: 8. For the CDR3, the DNA is TGCGCCAGCAGATTCGACAGGGATCGGCCCCAGCATTTT. This codes for CASRFDRDRPQHF.

The V gene is TRBV18, the J gene TRBJ2-3; 10 positions agree with TRBD2. This CDR3 has 15 residues. Unmatched junction bases numbered 1, after V lost 3 bases and J lost 1 base. The germline V gene has CDR1 KGHSH and CDR2 LQKENI. The DNA for the CDR3 is TGTGCCAGCTCACCCGGGACTAGCGGCACAGATACGCAGTATTTT. It yields the protein CASSPGTSGTDTQYF.

In its sample, this clone was seen a few times. V gene TRBV19 combines with J gene TRBJ1-2; 8 bases fit TRBD1. V was clipped by 1 base and J by 6 bases; unmatched bases: 4. The CDR3 contains 14 residues. Germline V lookup: CDR1 LNHDA, CDR2 SQIVND (reference sequence). CDR3 nucleotides: TGTGCCAGTAGTATAGCGGCAGGGGGCGATGGCTACACCTTC. It encodes CASSIAAGGDGYTF.

Only a few counts were recorded for this clone. The chain links TRBV28 to TRBJ2-7, with TRBD2 identical over 8 bases. After removal of 5 bases from V and 2 bases from J, the junction contained 11 bases not matched to a gene. The V gene's germline CDR1 is MDHEN and CDR2 SYDVKM. This CDR3 is 16 amino acids long. The CDR3 sequence: CASSRRLGLVAYEQYF. The CDR3 DNA reads as TGTGCCAGCAGTCGCAGATTGGGACTAGTAGCCTACGAGCAGTACTTC. The full variable domain, completed using reference TRBV28 and TRBJ2-7, is DVKVTQSSRYLVKRTGEKVFLECVQDMDHENMFWYRQDPGLGLRLIYFSYDVKMKEKGDIPEGYSVSREKKERFSLILESASTNQTSMYLCASSRRLGLVAYEQYFGPGTRLTVT.

This clone was seen a handful of times. This rearrangement joins TRBV7-6 to TRBJ2-5; TRBD2 might be the D (7 bases). This CDR3 has 16 residues. The V gene lost 4 bases and the J gene lost 5 bases, with 20 bases spanning the gap. CDR1 and CDR2 from the germline V gene are SGHVS and FNYEAQ. CDR3: CASSSLGGPIFETQYF. The CDR3, as DNA: TGTGCCAGCAGCTCGTTGGGGGGGCCTATCTTCGAGACCCAGTACTTC.

This clone has just a few counts. Written as DNA, the CDR3 is TGTGCCAGCAGTGAACCCCAGTATTACACCGGGGAGCTGTTTTTT. Translated: CASSEPQYYTGELFF. The V call is TRBV6-1, the J call TRBJ2-2; D remains unclear. The V end was cut by 2 bases, the J end by 3 bases, with 10 bases between. This CDR3 region has 15 residues. Germline V lookup: CDR1 MNHNS, CDR2 SASEGT.

The chain has TRBV4-2 and TRBJ2-1, with 12 positions matching TRBD2. The junction had 5 bases not matched to a gene; V was cut back by 4 bases and J by 7 bases. The CDR3 runs to 15 residues. Looked up from germline, CDR1 is LGHNA and CDR2 is YNFKEQ. The CDR3 nucleotides read TGTGCCAGCAGCCCCCGCACTAGCGGGGGGAATGAGCAGTTCTTC. Its protein product is CASSPRTSGGNEQFF.

This chain links TRBV6-5 with TRBJ1-6; tentatively, D is TRBD1 (6 bases). The CDR3 covers 14 residues. Germline CDR1 reads MNHEY; CDR2 reads SVGAGI. As DNA, the CDR3 is TGTGCATGCAGGGGTGGCTCCTATAATTCACCCCTCCACTTT. Amino acids: CACRGGSYNSPLHF.

This clone occurred a few times. V usage is TRBV6-1 and J usage is TRBJ1-2; a weak D match, TRBD1 (6 bases). V dropped 0 bases and J dropped 1 base, with 9 bases sitting between them. Germline CDR1 is MNHNS and CDR2 is SASEGT. This CDR3 is 15 amino acids long. The CDR3 is CASSEAGHYNYGYTF. CDR3 nucleotides: TGTGCCAGCAGTGAAGCGGGACATTATAACTATGGCTACACCTTC.

The V and J genes are TRBV30 and TRBJ1-3, with D hard to call. The CDR3 spans 13 residues. CDR1 is GTSNPN and CDR2 is SVGIG in the germline V gene (reference sequence). V was shortened by 5 bases and J by 0 bases, with 8 bases between the two germline ends. CDR3 nucleotide sequence: TGTGCCTGGGGACTTCTCTCTGGAAACACCATATATTTT. As protein: CAWGLLSGNTIYF.

This clone was detected ten times or more. The chain combines TRBV29-1 with TRBJ1-1; 8 nucleotides match TRBD1. Germline loops: CDR1 SQVTM, CDR2 ANQGSEA. The J segment lost 5 bases and the V segment lost 5 bases, leaving 4 bases of the junction unmatched. The CDR3 spans 12 residues. CDR3 in amino acids: CSVQGARTEAFF. In DNA, the CDR3 is TGCAGCGTTCAGGGGGCAAGGACTGAAGCTTTCTTT.